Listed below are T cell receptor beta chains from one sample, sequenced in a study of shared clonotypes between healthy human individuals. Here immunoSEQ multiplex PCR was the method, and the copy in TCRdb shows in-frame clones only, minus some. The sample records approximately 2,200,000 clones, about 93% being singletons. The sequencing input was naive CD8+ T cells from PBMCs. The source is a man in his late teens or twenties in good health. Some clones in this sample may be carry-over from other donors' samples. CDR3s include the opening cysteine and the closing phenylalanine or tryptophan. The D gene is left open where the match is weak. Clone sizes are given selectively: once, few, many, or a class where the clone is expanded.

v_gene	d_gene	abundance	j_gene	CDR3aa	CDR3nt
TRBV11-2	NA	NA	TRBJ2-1	CASSSGYWTSSYNEQFF	TGTGCCAGCAGTTCTGGATATTGGACCAGTTCCTACAATGAGCAGTTCTTC
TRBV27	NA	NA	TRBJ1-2	CASSFLTDLNYGYTF	TGTGCCAGCAGTTTCCTGACAGATCTCAACTATGGCTACACCTTC
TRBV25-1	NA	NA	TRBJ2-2	CASSEDQYTGELFF	TGTGCCAGCAGTGAAGACCAGTACACCGGGGAGCTGTTTTTT
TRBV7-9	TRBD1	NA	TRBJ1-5	CASSPPGQGDQPQHF	TGTGCCAGCAGCCCGCCGGGACAGGGGGATCAGCCCCAGCATTTT
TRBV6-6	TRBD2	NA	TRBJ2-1	CASEISGRALDEQFF	TGTGCCAGCGAGATTAGCGGGAGGGCCCTCGATGAGCAGTTCTTC
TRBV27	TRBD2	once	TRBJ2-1	CASSLWVGREVNEQFF	TGTGCCAGCAGTTTATGGGTCGGGAGGGAGGTCAATGAGCAGTTCTTC
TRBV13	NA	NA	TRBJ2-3	CASSPGRSYTDTQYF	TGTGCCAGCAGCCCGGGACGGAGTTACACAGATACGCAGTATTTT
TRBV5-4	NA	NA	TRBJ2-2	CASSLVALQGYTGELFF	TGTGCCAGCAGCTTGGTGGCCCTTCAGGGGTACACCGGGGAGCTGTTTTTT
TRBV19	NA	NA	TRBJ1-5	CASSITGFLNQPQHF	TGTGCCAGTAGTATTACGGGGTTTCTGAATCAGCCCCAGCATTTT
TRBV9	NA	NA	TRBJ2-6	CASSPNVPSGANVLTF	TGTGCCAGCAGCCCAAACGTCCCTTCTGGGGCCAACGTCCTGACTTTC
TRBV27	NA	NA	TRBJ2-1	CASSPRTGSYNEQFF	TGTGCCAGCAGTCCTAGGACCGGCTCCTACAATGAGCAGTTCTTC
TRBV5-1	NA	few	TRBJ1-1	CASSLSKSAFTEAFF	TGCGCCAGCAGCTTGAGTAAGTCAGCCTTCACTGAAGCTTTCTTT
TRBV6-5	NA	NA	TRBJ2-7	CASSHSGYEQYF	TGTGCCAGCAGTCACTCAGGCTACGAGCAGTACTTC
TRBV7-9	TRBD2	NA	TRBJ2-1	CASSSAPGLAGDEQFF	TGTGCCAGCAGCTCCGCCCCGGGACTAGCTGGAGATGAGCAGTTCTTC
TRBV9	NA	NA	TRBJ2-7	CASSVGAATSYEQYF	TGTGCCAGCAGCGTAGGGGCAGCTACCTCCTACGAGCAGTACTTC
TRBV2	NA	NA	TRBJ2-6	CASSELSADTSGANVLTF	TGTGCCAGCAGTGAGCTTTCCGCAGATACCTCTGGGGCCAACGTCCTGACTTTC
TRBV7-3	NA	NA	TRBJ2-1	CASSLLGAGSYNEQFF	TGTGCCAGCAGCTTATTGGGGGCCGGCTCCTACAATGAGCAGTTCTTC
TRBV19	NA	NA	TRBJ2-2	CASSIIRGRTLANTGELFF	TGTGCCAGTAGTATAATTCGCGGAAGGACACTCGCGAACACCGGGGAGCTGTTTTTT
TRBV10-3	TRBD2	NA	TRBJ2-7	CAISAGLASYYEQYF	TGTGCCATCAGTGCAGGACTAGCGTCATACTACGAGCAGTACTTC
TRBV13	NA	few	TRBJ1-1	CASTAQNTEAFF	TGTGCCAGTACGGCCCAAAACACTGAAGCTTTCTTT
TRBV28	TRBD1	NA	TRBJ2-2	CASRARPPGQGGDYTGELFF	TGTGCCAGCAGGGCTCGACCGCCGGGACAGGGGGGGGATTATACCGGGGAGCTGTTTTTT
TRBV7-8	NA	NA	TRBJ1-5	CASSLGQSNQPQHF	TGTGCCAGCAGCTTAGGGCAGAGCAATCAGCCCCAGCATTTT
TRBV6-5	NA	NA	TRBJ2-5	CASQVGYNQETQYF	TGTGCCAGCCAGGTGGGGTACAACCAAGAGACCCAGTACTTC
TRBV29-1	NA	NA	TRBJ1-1	CSVPNPEAFF	TGCAGCGTTCCGAATCCGGAAGCTTTCTTT
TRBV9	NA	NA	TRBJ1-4	CASSLSGTSHNEKLFF	TGTGCCAGCAGCCTCTCCGGGACAAGCCATAATGAAAAACTGTTTTTT
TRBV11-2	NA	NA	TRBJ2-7	CASSLGQGMGYEQYF	TGTGCCAGCAGCTTAGGTCAGGGGATGGGGTACGAGCAGTACTTC
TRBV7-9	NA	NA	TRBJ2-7	CASSLALYEQYF	TGTGCCAGCAGCTTAGCGCTTTACGAGCAGTACTTC
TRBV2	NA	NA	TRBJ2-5	CASRGRQQETQYF	TGTGCCAGCAGGGGTCGACAGCAAGAGACCCAGTACTTC
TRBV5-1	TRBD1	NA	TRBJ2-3	CASSLQGQGGPDTQYF	TGCGCCAGCAGCTTGCAGGGACAGGGGGGGCCAGATACGCAGTATTTT
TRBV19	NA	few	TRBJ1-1	CASSIRIGAEAFF	TGTGCCAGTAGTATTCGCATTGGAGCTGAAGCTTTCTTT
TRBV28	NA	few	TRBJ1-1	CASGNRNTEAFF	TGTGCCAGCGGGAACCGGAACACTGAAGCTTTCTTT
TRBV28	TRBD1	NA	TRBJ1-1	CASSFPGGNTEAFF	TGTGCCAGCAGTTTTCCAGGGGGAAACACTGAAGCTTTCTTT
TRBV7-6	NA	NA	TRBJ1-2	CASSLGAVGPNYGYTF	TGTGCCAGCAGCTTAGGAGCGGTGGGCCCCAACTATGGCTACACCTTC
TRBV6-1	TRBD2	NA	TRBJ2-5	CASSASGRAHETQYF	TGTGCCAGCAGTGCTAGCGGGAGGGCCCATGAGACCCAGTACTTC
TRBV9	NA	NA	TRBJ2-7	CASSASSGSSYEQYF	TGTGCCAGCAGCGCATCTTCGGGGAGCTCCTACGAGCAGTACTTC
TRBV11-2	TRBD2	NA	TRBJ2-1	CASSLVWASGGEQFF	TGTGCCAGCAGCTTAGTGTGGGCTAGCGGGGGCGAGCAGTTCTTC
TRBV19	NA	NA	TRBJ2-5	CASSIGRGETQYF	TGTGCCAGTAGTATAGGGCGAGGAGAGACCCAGTACTTC
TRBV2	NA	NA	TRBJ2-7	CASKRTMDYEQYF	TGTGCCAGCAAACGGACGATGGACTACGAGCAGTACTTC
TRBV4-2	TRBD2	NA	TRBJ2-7	CASSPGTSRTYEQYF	TGTGCCAGCAGCCCCGGGACTAGTCGAACCTACGAGCAGTACTTC
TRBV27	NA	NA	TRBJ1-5	CASSLWGNSDQPQHF	TGTGCCAGCAGTTTATGGGGCAATTCCGATCAGCCCCAGCATTTT
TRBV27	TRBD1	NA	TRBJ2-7	CASRDRAAYEQYF	TGTGCCAGCAGGGACAGGGCCGCCTACGAGCAGTACTTC